This TCR beta chain was sequenced during a study of cytomegalovirus exposure and HLA in healthy donors. Whole-study results and caveats: Some public TCRs appeared in many individuals, while most sequences were rare. CMV antigen specificity of three CMV-associated chains was confirmed in vitro.

Points on this clone: No antigen is known for it.

Sequencing used immunoSEQ multiplex PCR; TCRdb keeps in-frame clones, though not all of them. The sample lists some 130,000 clones; roughly nine tenths were seen once. In germline, CDR1 is KGHSH, CDR2 LQKENI. The CDR3 spans 15 residues. V gave up 2 bases and J gave up 1 base, with 10 bases separating them. Material for sequencing was PBMCs. The TCR originated in a woman aged 18-29 years in good health and CMV-seronegative. This chain joins TRBV18 and TRBJ2-3; no clear D. The CDR3 protein is CASSPKAPGTDTQYF. The CDR3 bases are TGTGCCAGCTCACCAAAAGCCCCCGGCACAGATACGCAGTATTTT. Together with reference TRBV18 and TRBJ2-3, the CDR3 gives the full variable domain: NAGVMQNPRHLVRRRGQEARLRCSPMKGHSHVYWYRQLPEEGLKFMVYLQKENIIDESGMPKERFSAEFPKEGPSILRIQQVVRGDSAAYFCASSPKAPGTDTQYFGPGTRLTVL.